This T cell receptor (beta chain) was captured in a study of cytomegalovirus exposure and HLA in healthy donors. This CDR3 has 14 amino acids. The V gene lost 1 base and the J gene lost 0 bases, with 7 bases spanning the gap. Germline-derived CDR1 and CDR2 are GTSNPN and SVGIG (reference sequence). This clone appeared once. Its specificity is unknown. Profiled with immunoSEQ multiplex PCR; TCRdb holds only in-frame clones, not every one. The data show a few hundred thousand clones, around 86% seen once. The donors were part of the validation cohort of 95 to 150 subjects. That cohort was separate from the first cohort, which comprised fewer than 800 subjects. Study-level results: The TCR clusters that emerged in the first cohort tended, a later analysis found, to co-occur in the 110 or so validation repertoires. The study designated 150 or so TCR beta chains cytomegalovirus-associated. In vitro confirmation showed three CMV-associated chains to be CMV antigen specific.

The sample comprised PBMCs. The receptor was isolated from a woman aged 18-29 years in good health and CMV-seronegative. The rearrangement links TRBV30 to TRBJ1-3; perhaps TRBD1 as D (6 bases). CDR3 in DNA: TGTGCCTGGAGTGGGACAGTCTCTGGAAACACCATATATTTT. Translated, it gives CAWSGTVSGNTIYF.